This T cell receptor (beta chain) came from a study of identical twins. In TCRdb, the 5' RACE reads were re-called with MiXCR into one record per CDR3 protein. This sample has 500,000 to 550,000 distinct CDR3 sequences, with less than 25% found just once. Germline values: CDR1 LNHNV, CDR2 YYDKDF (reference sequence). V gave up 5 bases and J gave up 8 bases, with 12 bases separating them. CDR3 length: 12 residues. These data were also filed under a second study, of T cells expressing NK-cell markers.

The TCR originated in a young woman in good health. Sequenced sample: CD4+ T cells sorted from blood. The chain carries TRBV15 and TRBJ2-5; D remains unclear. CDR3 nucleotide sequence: TGTGCCACCAGCGAGCCTTACGGAACCCAGTACTTC. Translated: CATSEPYGTQYF.